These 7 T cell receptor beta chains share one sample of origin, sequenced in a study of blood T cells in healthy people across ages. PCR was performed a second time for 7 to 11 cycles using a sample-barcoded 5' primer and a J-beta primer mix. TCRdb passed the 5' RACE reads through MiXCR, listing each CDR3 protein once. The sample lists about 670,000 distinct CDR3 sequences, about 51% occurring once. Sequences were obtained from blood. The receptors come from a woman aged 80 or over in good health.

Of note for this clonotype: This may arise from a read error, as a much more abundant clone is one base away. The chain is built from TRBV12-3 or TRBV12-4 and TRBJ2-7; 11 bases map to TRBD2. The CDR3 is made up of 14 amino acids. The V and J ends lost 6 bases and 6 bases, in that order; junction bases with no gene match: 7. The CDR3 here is CASSSSGRNCEQYF. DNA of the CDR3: TGTGCCAGCAGCTCTAGCGGGAGGAATTGCGAGCAGTACTTC.

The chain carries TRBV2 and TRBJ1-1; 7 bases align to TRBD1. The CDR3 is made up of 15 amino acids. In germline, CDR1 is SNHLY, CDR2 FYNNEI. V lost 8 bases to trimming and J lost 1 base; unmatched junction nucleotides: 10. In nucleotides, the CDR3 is TGTGCCAGCTCCCAGGGGGGGGTATCGAACACTGAAGCTTTCTTT. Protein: CASSQGGVSNTEAFF.

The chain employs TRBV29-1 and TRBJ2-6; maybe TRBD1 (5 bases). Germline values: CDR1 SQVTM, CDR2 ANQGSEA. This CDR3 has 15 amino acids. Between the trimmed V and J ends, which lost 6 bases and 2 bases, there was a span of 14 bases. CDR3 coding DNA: TGCAGCGTCAATCGTCAGGGTGCTGGGGCCAACGTCCTGACTTTC. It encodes CSVNRQGAGANVLTF.

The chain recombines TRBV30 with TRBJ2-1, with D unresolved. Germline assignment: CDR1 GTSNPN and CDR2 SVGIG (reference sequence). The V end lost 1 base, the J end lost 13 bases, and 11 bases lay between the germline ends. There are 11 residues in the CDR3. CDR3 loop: CAWSAPPNQFF. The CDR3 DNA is TGTGCCTGGAGTGCTCCCCCGAACCAGTTCTTC. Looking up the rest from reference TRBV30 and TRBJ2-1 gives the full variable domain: SQTIHQWPATLVQPVGSPLSLECTVEGTSNPNLYWYRQAAGRGLQLLFYSVGIGQISSEVPQNLSASRPQDRQFILSSKKLLLSDSGFYLCAWSAPPNQFFGPGTRLTVL.

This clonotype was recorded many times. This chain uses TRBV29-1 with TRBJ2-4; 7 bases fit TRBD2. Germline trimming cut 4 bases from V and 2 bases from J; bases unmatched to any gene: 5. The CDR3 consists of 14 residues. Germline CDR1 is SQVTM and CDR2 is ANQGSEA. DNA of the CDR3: TGCAGCGTTGGGGTGGGGGGGACCAAAAACATTCAGTACTTC. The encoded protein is CSVGVGGTKNIQYF.

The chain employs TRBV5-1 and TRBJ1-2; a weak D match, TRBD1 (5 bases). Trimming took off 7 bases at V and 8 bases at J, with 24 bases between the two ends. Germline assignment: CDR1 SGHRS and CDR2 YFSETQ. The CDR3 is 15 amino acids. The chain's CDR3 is CASRRTSLGGEGYTF. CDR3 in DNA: TGCGCCAGCCGAAGAACGTCGTTGGGGGGGGAAGGCTACACCTTC. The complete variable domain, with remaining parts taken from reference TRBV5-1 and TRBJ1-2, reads KAGVTQTPRYLIKTRGQQVTLSCSPISGHRSVSWYQQTPGQGLQFLFEYFSETQRNKGNFPGRFSGRQFSNSRSEMNVSTLELGDSALYLCASRRTSLGGEGYTFGSGTRLTVV.

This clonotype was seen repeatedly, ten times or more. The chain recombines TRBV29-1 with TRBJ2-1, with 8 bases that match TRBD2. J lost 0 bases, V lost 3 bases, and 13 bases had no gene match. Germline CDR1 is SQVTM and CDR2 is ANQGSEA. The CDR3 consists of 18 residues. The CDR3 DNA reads TGCAGCGTTGATAGTGAGACTAGCGATATCCTCTCCTACAATGAGCAGTTCTTC. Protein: CSVDSETSDILSYNEQFF.